These T cell receptor beta chains were read from a single sample in a study of T cell responses to AZD1222 COVID-19 vaccine. TCRdb's copy holds only in-frame clones and misses some; the assay was immunoSEQ multiplex PCR. This sample has roughly 100,000 clones, with around nine tenths found just once. The sequences come from peripheral blood, collected on day 0 of AZD1222 vaccination. The receptors here all came from an adult in good health. Each CDR3 is given with its conserved first and last residue. Each record gives: V gene, D gene, clone size, J gene, CDR3 protein, CDR3 DNA. The D gene is left open where the match is weak. Clone size, where shown, is once, few, many, or a class for clones that have expanded.

TRBV7-2,TRBD2,.,TRBJ2-7,CASSLVGTSGSPYEQYF,TGTGCCAGCAGCTTAGTCGGGACTAGCGGGAGTCCCTACGAGCAGTACTTC
TRBV24-1,TRBD2,.,TRBJ2-1,CATSGGLAGNNEQFF,TGTGCCACCAGTGGCGGACTAGCGGGAAACAATGAGCAGTTCTTC
TRBV27,.,few,TRBJ1-2,CASSSFFKGGANYGYTF,TGTGCCAGCAGTTCCTTCTTTAAGGGGGGAGCTAACTATGGCTACACCTTC
TRBV7-2,.,once,TRBJ1-3,CASRPGTYGNTIYF,TGTGCCAGCCGACCGGGAACCTATGGAAACACCATATATTTT
TRBV13,.,once,TRBJ2-2,CASRDLNTGELFF,TGTGCCAGCAGGGACCTGAACACCGGGGAGCTGTTTTTT
TRBV7-9,.,.,TRBJ1-4,CASSLAGGNEKLFF,TGTGCCAGCAGCTTAGCGGGGGGGAATGAAAAACTGTTTTTT
TRBV4-2,TRBD2,.,TRBJ2-7,CASRRDSGSSYEQYF,TGTGCCAGCAGGCGGGATAGCGGGTCGTCCTACGAGCAGTACTTC
TRBV5-4,TRBD1,.,TRBJ1-2,CASSTRLGTGLGYTF,TGTGCCAGCAGCACCCGACTAGGGACAGGACTTGGCTACACCTTC
TRBV19,.,.,TRBJ2-4,CASSGGPSSVKNIQYF,TGTGCCAGTAGTGGGGGGCCCTCCTCGGTCAAAAACATTCAGTACTTC
TRBV5-4,.,.,TRBJ2-1,CASSSGLNSYNEQFF,TGTGCCAGCAGCTCGGGACTCAATTCCTACAATGAGCAGTTCTTC
TRBV3-1/TRBV3-2,.,.,TRBJ2-3,CASSLLAGRGADTQYF,TGTGCCAGCAGCTTACTCGCTGGCAGGGGGGCAGATACGCAGTATTTT
TRBV28,.,medium-sized,TRBJ2-7,CASRSDTVTYEQYF,TGTGCCAGCAGGTCAGATACCGTGACCTACGAGCAGTACTTC
TRBV11-3,.,.,TRBJ2-7,CASSLKGRQASYEQYF,TGTGCCAGCAGCTTAAAGGGCCGACAGGCCTCCTACGAGCAGTACTTC
TRBV7-2,.,once,TRBJ1-2,CASSLGLRVTNYGYTF,TGTGCCAGCAGCTTAGGTTTGCGGGTTACAAACTATGGCTACACCTTC
TRBV12-5,.,.,TRBJ1-5,CASGFPEQPQHF,TGTGCTAGTGGTTTTCCCGAACAGCCCCAGCATTTT
TRBV30,TRBD2,.,TRBJ2-2,CAWRMRLAGGPVTGELFF,TGTGCCTGGAGAATGCGACTAGCGGGAGGGCCGGTCACCGGGGAGCTGTTTTTT
TRBV19,TRBD1,.,TRBJ1-4,CASNTGTATNEKLFF,TGTGCCAGTAACACTGGGACAGCAACTAATGAAAAACTGTTTTTT
TRBV3-1/TRBV3-2,.,.,TRBJ2-2,CASSQFAAGELFF,TGTGCCAGCAGCCAATTTGCTGCCGGGGAGCTGTTTTTT
TRBV7-9,TRBD1,.,TRBJ2-1,CASSLTGANEQFF,TGTGCCAGCAGCTTGACAGGGGCCAATGAGCAGTTCTTC
TRBV4-1,.,.,TRBJ1-5,CASSPAPNQPQHF,TGCGCCAGCAGCCCGGCGCCCAATCAGCCCCAGCATTTT
TRBV19,.,.,TRBJ2-2,CASSNWGENGELFF,TGTGCCAGTAGTAACTGGGGAGAGAACGGGGAGCTGTTTTTT
TRBV7-9,.,.,TRBJ1-1,CASSSPQGTEAFF,TGTGCCAGCAGCTCGCCCCAGGGTACTGAAGCTTTCTTT
TRBV5-5,.,.,TRBJ1-1,CASSSNGVTEAFF,TGTGCCAGCAGCTCCAACGGTGTCACTGAAGCTTTCTTT
TRBV4-1,TRBD2,.,TRBJ2-1,CASSQPSGGLGDNEQFF,TGCGCCAGCAGCCAACCTAGCGGGGGGTTAGGGGACAATGAGCAGTTCTTC
TRBV3-1/TRBV3-2,.,.,TRBJ1-2,CASSQDSGGASGYTF,TGTGCCAGCAGCCAAGATTCCGGGGGCGCTTCTGGCTACACCTTC
TRBV27,.,.,TRBJ2-3,CASWPSRVFTQYF,TGTGCCAGCTGGCCTTCTAGGGTTTTTACGCAGTATTTT
TRBV9,.,.,TRBJ2-1,CASSPFLPGREQFF,TGTGCCAGCAGCCCTTTCCTCCCGGGACGCGAGCAGTTCTTC
TRBV5-6,.,.,TRBJ1-2,CASSSNNYGYTF,TGTGCCAGCAGTTCCAACAACTATGGCTACACCTTC
TRBV20-1,.,.,TRBJ2-7,CSASDARGSYEQYF,TGCAGTGCTAGTGACGCTAGAGGCTCCTACGAGCAGTACTTC
TRBV7-9,.,.,TRBJ1-2,CASSLAEEGPNYGYTF,TGTGCCAGCAGCTTAGCGGAGGAGGGGCCAAACTATGGCTACACCTTC
TRBV27,.,.,TRBJ1-4,CASSLWGVNEKLFF,TGTGCCAGCAGTTTATGGGGCGTTAATGAAAAACTGTTTTTT
TRBV29-1,TRBD1,.,TRBJ1-1,CSVHWDRGTEAFF,TGCAGCGTCCACTGGGACAGAGGGACTGAAGCTTTCTTT
TRBV20-1,.,.,TRBJ1-6,CSASERARSSYNSPLHF,TGCAGTGCTAGTGAGAGAGCCAGAAGCTCCTATAATTCACCCCTCCACTTT
TRBV29-1,TRBD1,.,TRBJ2-3,CSVEQGGGDTQYF,TGCAGCGTTGAGCAAGGGGGCGGAGATACGCAGTATTTT
TRBV27,.,.,TRBJ1-2,CASSLSPPESDYGYTF,TGTGCCAGCAGTTTATCCCCCCCGGAGTCTGACTATGGCTACACCTTC
TRBV28,.,.,TRBJ2-7,CASSFPRFDEQYF,TGTGCCAGCAGTTTCCCCCGATTCGACGAGCAGTACTTC
TRBV6-2/TRBV6-3,.,.,TRBJ2-2,CASSPLPPRVTGELFF,TGTGCCAGCAGTCCCCTCCCCCCCAGGGTCACCGGGGAGCTGTTTTTT
TRBV2,.,.,TRBJ2-3,CASSADHVGTDTQYF,TGTGCCAGCAGTGCTGATCATGTAGGCACAGATACGCAGTATTTT
TRBV5-1,TRBD2,.,TRBJ2-1,CASSATSGDYNEQFF,TGCGCCAGCAGCGCTACTAGCGGGGATTACAATGAGCAGTTCTTC
TRBV7-9,TRBD1,.,TRBJ2-5,CASSSYEGNTGVEETQYF,TGTGCCAGCAGCTCGTACGAGGGGAATACAGGGGTCGAAGAGACCCAGTACTTC
TRBV6-2/TRBV6-3,TRBD2,.,TRBJ2-3,CASSQPGLAGYTQYF,TGTGCCAGCAGTCAACCGGGACTAGCGGGATATACGCAGTATTTT
TRBV5-4,.,.,TRBJ1-2,CASSLERVGYGYTF,TGTGCCAGCAGCTTGGAACGGGTGGGCTATGGCTACACCTTC
TRBV18,TRBD2,.,TRBJ2-1,CASSPPASGIYNEQFF,TGTGCCAGCTCACCACCCGCTAGCGGGATTTACAATGAGCAGTTCTTC
TRBV6-4,TRBD2,.,TRBJ2-1,CASSEQREAESNEQFF,TGTGCCAGCAGTGAACAGCGGGAGGCTGAGAGCAATGAGCAGTTCTTC
TRBV4-1,.,.,TRBJ1-1,CASRGGTEAFF,TGCGCCAGCAGGGGTGGCACTGAAGCTTTCTTT
TRBV27,TRBD2,.,TRBJ2-1,CASSGGVYNEQFF,TGTGCCAGCAGCGGGGGGGTTTACAATGAGCAGTTCTTC
TRBV12-2,.,.,TRBJ1-5,CASRLTSNQPQHF,TGTGCAAGTCGCTTAACTAGCAATCAGCCCCAGCATTTT
TRBV6-5,.,.,TRBJ1-4,CASRSRYRDEKLFF,TGTGCCAGCAGGAGTCGATACAGGGATGAAAAACTGTTTTTT
TRBV27,.,.,TRBJ2-2,CASSLSIGGGGAGELFF,TGTGCCAGCAGTTTAAGTATAGGCGGTGGGGGAGCCGGGGAGCTGTTTTTT
TRBV27,.,.,TRBJ2-1,CASSLVWGALYFEQFF,TGTGCCAGCAGTTTAGTGTGGGGGGCACTTTACTTTGAGCAGTTCTTC
TRBV3-1/TRBV3-2,.,.,TRBJ1-1,CASSQTVNTEAFF,TGTGCCAGCAGTCAAACAGTGAACACTGAAGCTTTCTTT